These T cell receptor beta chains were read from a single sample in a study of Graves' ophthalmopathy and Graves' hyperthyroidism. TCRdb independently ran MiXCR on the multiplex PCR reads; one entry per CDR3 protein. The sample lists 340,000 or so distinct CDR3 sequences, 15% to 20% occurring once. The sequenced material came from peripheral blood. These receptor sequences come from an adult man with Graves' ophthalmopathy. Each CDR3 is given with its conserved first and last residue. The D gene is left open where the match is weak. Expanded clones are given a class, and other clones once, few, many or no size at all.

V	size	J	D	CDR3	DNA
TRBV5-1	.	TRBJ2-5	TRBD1	CASSITGTAYQETQYF	TGCGCCAGCAGCATAACCGGGACAGCGTACCAAGAGACCCAGTACTTC
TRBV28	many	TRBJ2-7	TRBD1	CASSPTGTGRQQYF	TGTGCCAGCAGTCCTACCGGGACAGGGAGGCAGCAGTACTTC
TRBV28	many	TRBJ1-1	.	CASSLRLGGTEAFF	TGTGCCAGCAGTTTAAGGTTGGGAGGGACTGAAGCTTTCTTT
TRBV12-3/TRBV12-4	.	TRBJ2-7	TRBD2	CASSFSGRADYEQYF	TGTGCCAGCAGTTTTAGCGGGAGGGCCGACTACGAGCAGTACTTC
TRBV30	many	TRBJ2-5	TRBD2	CAWSVRGGETQYF	TGTGCCTGGAGTGTACGGGGGGGGGAGACCCAGTACTTC
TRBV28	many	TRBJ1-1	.	CASSAWGARAFF	TGTGCCAGCAGCGCATGGGGAGCGCGAGCTTTCTTT
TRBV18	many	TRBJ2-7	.	CASSPDLSEQYF	TGTGCCAGCTCACCGGACCTAAGCGAGCAGTACTTC
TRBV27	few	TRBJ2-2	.	CASSLQRGELFF	TGTGCCAGCAGTTTACAACGCGGGGAGCTGTTTTTT
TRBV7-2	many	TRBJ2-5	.	CASSLDTHSTAETQYF	TGTGCCAGCAGCTTAGACACCCACTCGACCGCAGAGACCCAGTACTTC
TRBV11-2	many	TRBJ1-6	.	CASRRQTDNSPLHF	TGTGCCAGCAGACGACAGACAGATAATTCACCCCTCCACTTT
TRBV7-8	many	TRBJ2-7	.	CASSLGIQGYEQYF	TGTGCCAGCAGCTTAGGTATTCAGGGGTACGAGCAGTACTTC
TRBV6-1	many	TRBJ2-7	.	CASSDPRSTNDYEQYF	TGTGCCAGCAGTGATCCCCGCTCGACTAACGACTACGAGCAGTACTTC
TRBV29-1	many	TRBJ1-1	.	CSVTTGANTEAFF	TGCAGCGTGACGACAGGCGCGAACACTGAAGCTTTCTTT
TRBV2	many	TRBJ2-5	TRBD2	CASREVAGLETQYF	TGTGCCAGCAGGGAGGTAGCGGGGTTGGAGACCCAGTACTTC
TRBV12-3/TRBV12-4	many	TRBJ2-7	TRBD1	CASNPGTGDSAQYF	TGTGCCAGCAACCCCGGGACAGGGGACTCGGCGCAGTACTTC
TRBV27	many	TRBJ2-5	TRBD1	CASKRQGQETQYF	TGTGCCAGCAAGCGACAGGGACAAGAGACCCAGTACTTC
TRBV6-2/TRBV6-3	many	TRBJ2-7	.	CASSSLLTGYEQYF	TGTGCCAGCAGTTCCCTACTGACAGGCTACGAGCAGTACTTC
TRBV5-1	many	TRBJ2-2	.	CASSRLDPANTGELFF	TGCGCCAGCAGCCGCCTTGATCCAGCGAACACCGGGGAGCTGTTTTTT
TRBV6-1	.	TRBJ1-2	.	CASREDGNRYGYTF	TGTGCCAGCAGAGAGGACGGGAACCGCTATGGCTACACCTTC
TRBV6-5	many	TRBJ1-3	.	CASSYSRQFSGNTIYF	TGTGCCAGCAGTTACTCTCGACAGTTCTCTGGAAACACCATATATTTT
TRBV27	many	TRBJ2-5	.	CASRDGYFETQYF	TGTGCCAGCAGAGACGGGTATTTTGAGACCCAGTACTTC
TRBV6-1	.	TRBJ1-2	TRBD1	CASRRRTGEGYTF	TGTGCCAGCAGGAGACGGACAGGGGAAGGCTACACCTTC
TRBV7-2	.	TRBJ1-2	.	CASSWRGAGGGYTF	TGTGCCAGCAGCTGGCGGGGAGCGGGTGGTGGCTACACCTTC
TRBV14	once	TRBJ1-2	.	CASSLRQVNYGYTF	TGTGCCAGCAGCCTCAGACAGGTGAACTATGGCTACACCTTC
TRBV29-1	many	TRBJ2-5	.	CSVGGGARETQYF	TGCAGCGTTGGCGGGGGCGCCAGGGAGACCCAGTACTTC
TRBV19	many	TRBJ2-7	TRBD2	CASSISPSGSYEQYF	TGTGCCAGTAGTATAAGCCCTAGCGGGAGTTACGAGCAGTACTTC
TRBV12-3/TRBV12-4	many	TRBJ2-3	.	CASSKRYTDTQYF	TGTGCCAGCAGTAAGAGATACACAGATACGCAGTATTTT
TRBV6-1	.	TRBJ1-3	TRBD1	CASSTGVGNTIYF	TGTGCCAGCAGTACAGGGGTTGGAAACACCATATATTTT
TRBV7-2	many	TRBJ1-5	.	CASSFVGGSNQPQHF	TGTGCCAGCAGCTTTGTGGGGGGAAGCAATCAGCCCCAGCATTTT
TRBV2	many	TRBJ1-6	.	CASMTRAVSNSPLHF	TGTGCCAGCATGACCAGGGCCGTGAGTAATTCACCCCTCCACTTT
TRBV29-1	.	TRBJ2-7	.	CSVAAPSGEQYF	TGCAGCGTCGCCGCACCCTCGGGGGAGCAGTACTTC
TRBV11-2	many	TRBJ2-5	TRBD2	CASSLTLAGSRETQYF	TGTGCCAGCAGCTTAACCCTAGCGGGAAGCAGGGAGACCCAGTACTTC
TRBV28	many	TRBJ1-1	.	CTSRSSPGSRKTEAFF	TGTACCAGCAGATCCTCTCCAGGGTCGAGGAAAACTGAAGCTTTCTTT
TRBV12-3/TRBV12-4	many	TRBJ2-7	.	CASSFRGGDEQYF	TGTGCCAGCAGTTTCAGGGGGGGAGACGAGCAGTACTTC
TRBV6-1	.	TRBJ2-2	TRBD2	CASSERTSFTGELFF	TGTGCCAGCAGCGAAAGGACTAGCTTTACCGGGGAGCTGTTTTTT
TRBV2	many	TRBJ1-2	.	CASSRRGQLNYGYTF	TGTGCCAGCAGTCGCCGGGGCCAGCTTAACTATGGCTACACCTTC
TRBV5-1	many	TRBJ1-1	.	CASSLDGGRTGTEAFF	TGCGCCAGCAGCTTGGATGGGGGGCGCACTGGCACTGAAGCTTTCTTT